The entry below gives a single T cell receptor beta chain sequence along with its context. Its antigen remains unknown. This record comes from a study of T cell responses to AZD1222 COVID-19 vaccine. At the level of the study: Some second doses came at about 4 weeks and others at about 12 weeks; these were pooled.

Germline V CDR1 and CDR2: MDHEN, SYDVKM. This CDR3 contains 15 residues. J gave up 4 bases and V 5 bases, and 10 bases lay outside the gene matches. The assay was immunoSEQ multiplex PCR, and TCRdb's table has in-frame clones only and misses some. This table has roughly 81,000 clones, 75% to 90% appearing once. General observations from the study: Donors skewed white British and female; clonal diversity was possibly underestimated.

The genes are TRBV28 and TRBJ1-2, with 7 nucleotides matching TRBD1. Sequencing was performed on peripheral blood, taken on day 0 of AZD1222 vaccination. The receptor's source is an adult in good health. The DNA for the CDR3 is TGTGCCAGCAGTGGCCCCAGGGGGGGCGCCTATGGCTACACCTTC. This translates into CASSGPRGGAYGYTF.